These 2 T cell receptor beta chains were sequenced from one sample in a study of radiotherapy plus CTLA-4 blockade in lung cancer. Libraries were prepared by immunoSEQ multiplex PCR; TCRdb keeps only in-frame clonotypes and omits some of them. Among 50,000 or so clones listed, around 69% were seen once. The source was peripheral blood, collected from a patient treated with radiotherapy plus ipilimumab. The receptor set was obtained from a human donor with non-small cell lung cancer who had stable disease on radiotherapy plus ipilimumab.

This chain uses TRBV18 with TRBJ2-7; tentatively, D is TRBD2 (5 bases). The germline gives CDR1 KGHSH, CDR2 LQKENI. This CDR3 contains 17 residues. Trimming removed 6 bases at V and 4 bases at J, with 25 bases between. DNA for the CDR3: TGTGCCAGCTCCCCAGCACCCCGACTACCCGTTGGGTACGAGCAGTACTTC. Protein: CASSPAPRLPVGYEQYF.

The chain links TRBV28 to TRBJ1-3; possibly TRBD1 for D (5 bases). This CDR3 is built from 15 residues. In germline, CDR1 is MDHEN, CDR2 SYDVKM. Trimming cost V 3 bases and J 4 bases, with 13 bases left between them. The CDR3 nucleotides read TGTGCCAGCAGTTTGGGGACCGTATCCGGAAACACCATATATTTT. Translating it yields CASSLGTVSGNTIYF.